The rows below give T cell receptor beta chains drawn from one sample of a study of monozygotic twins with inflammatory bowel disease. Using the 5' RACE reads, TCRdb records one entry per CDR3 protein without DNA. The sample totals 210,000 or so distinct CDR3 sequences. Sequences were obtained from blood. These receptor sequences come from a human donor with ulcerative colitis or Crohn's disease, or a healthy co-twin of an affected twin (not recorded which). The CDR3 runs from the conserved cysteine through the conserved F or W. Fields, in order: J gene, V gene, clone size, CDR3 protein. Only some rows state a clone size, as once, few, many or a class for expanded clones.

TRBJ1-4 TRBV27 NA CASSLSLWEGNEKLFF
TRBJ1-2 TRBV5-1 NA CASSLDPGQLNYGYTF
TRBJ2-3 TRBV6-1 NA CASSVGRGDTQYF
TRBJ1-1 TRBV12-3/TRBV12-4 NA CASSPRDRGSVNTEAFF
TRBJ1-6 TRBV6-2/TRBV6-3 NA CAVGSSYNSPLHF
TRBJ1-5 TRBV3-1 NA CASSQGSNQPQHF
TRBJ2-3 TRBV6-6 NA CATGPGASTDTQYF
TRBJ2-1 TRBV5-4 NA CASSFQLVDEQFF
TRBJ2-7 TRBV4-1 NA CASSKDEVQYF
TRBJ2-1 TRBV20-1 NA CSALHERLYNEQFF
TRBJ2-1 TRBV10-3 NA CAIGESQGEQFF
TRBJ1-1 TRBV2 NA CASIGQGVEAFF
TRBJ2-2 TRBV27 NA CASSLLWYTGELFF
TRBJ2-2 TRBV11-3 NA CASSLGKGARNTGELFF
TRBJ1-2 TRBV20-1 NA CSASRGQANYGYTF
TRBJ2-3 TRBV7-2 NA CASSAPPAASTDTQYF
TRBJ1-6 TRBV7-3 medium-sized CASSATGGQGSPLHF
TRBJ2-5 TRBV7-2 NA CASSPRLAGEVETQYF
TRBJ2-7 TRBV20-1 NA CSARDLSGMSYEQYF
TRBJ2-1 TRBV30 NA CAWTNPTGTRQFF
TRBJ1-2 TRBV25-1 NA CASSEVRDSYGYTF
TRBJ1-3 TRBV7-6 NA CASVPGGDFPGNTIYF
TRBJ1-5 TRBV19 NA CASRTTGYSNQPQHF
TRBJ2-3 TRBV7-2 NA CASSLDRGGIGDTQYF
TRBJ1-5 TRBV10-3 NA CAISESTGGNSNQPQHF
TRBJ1-3 TRBV6-1 NA CASSEVLYSGNTIYF
TRBJ2-2 TRBV7-2 NA CASELSATGVLFAAGELFF
TRBJ1-2 TRBV12-3/TRBV12-4 NA CASRETEENYGYTF
TRBJ1-1 TRBV6-5 NA CASSWDRHSAFF
TRBJ2-7 TRBV6-5 NA CASSSPHRAGDTYEQYF
TRBJ2-5 TRBV11-2 NA CASSPLAETQYF
TRBJ2-7 TRBV20-1 NA CSVLTSASYEQYF
TRBJ1-4 TRBV2 NA CATLAGGAPNEKLFF
TRBJ2-4 TRBV27 NA CASSLGVAKNIQYF
TRBJ2-1 TRBV9 NA CASSRQPGFNEQFF
TRBJ2-1 TRBV27 NA CASSKGDGSYNEQFF
TRBJ2-1 TRBV20-1 NA CSATASSGRPSWDNEQFF
TRBJ1-1 TRBV18 NA CASSPPLGLINTEAFF
TRBJ1-5 TRBV29-1 NA CSYREGSNQPQHF
TRBJ2-1 TRBV15 NA CATSLWGLYNEQFF
TRBJ1-2 TRBV12-3/TRBV12-4 NA CASSETGEGFYGYTF
TRBJ2-7 TRBV7-2 NA CASSLAGSGRALGKDEQYF
TRBJ2-7 TRBV12-5 NA CASGLVRDRRQNSYEQYF
TRBJ2-5 TRBV7-8 NA CASSYRSGGRLGGETQYF
TRBJ2-7 TRBV20-1 NA CSAHDRAGYEQYF
TRBJ2-1 TRBV20-1 NA CSAPPLLAGGLGYNEQFF
TRBJ2-5 TRBV5-1 NA CASSSTTGLAERETQYF
TRBJ2-1 TRBV5-1 medium-sized CASSLVLAGAAEQFF
TRBJ2-3 TRBV27 NA CASSPPFETGGTDAQYF
TRBJ2-2 TRBV4-3 NA CASSQDWGIGELFF
TRBJ2-7 TRBV6-2/TRBV6-3 NA CASSYSISGGDFYEQYF
TRBJ2-1 TRBV6-5 NA CASSLPWKRERENNEQFF